A selection of T cell receptor beta chains follows, all from one sample in a study of blood T cell repertoires in COVID-19. Some clones are missing from TCRdb's copy, which holds only in-frame ones; the method was immunoSEQ multiplex PCR. The sample records 200,000 to 250,000 clones, approximately 80% being singletons. Sequencing was carried out using peripheral blood. The receptors derive from an elderly woman with acute or convalescent COVID-19. CDR3s include the opening cysteine and the closing phenylalanine or tryptophan. D genes are given only for firm matches. The size field is filled for only some rows; it gives once, few, many or a size class.

clone size	V gene	D gene	J gene	CDR3 protein	CDR3 DNA
-	TRBV28	-	TRBJ2-3	CASSESFLGGQMADTQYF	TGTGCCAGCAGTGAGAGCTTCTTGGGGGGGCAGATGGCAGATACGCAGTATTTT
-	TRBV4-1	-	TRBJ1-1	CASSLQGLWDTEAFF	TGCGCCAGCAGCCTACAGGGTCTCTGGGACACTGAAGCTTTCTTT
-	TRBV5-1	-	TRBJ2-7	CASSWRGPQGLDEQYF	TGCGCCAGCAGCTGGAGGGGTCCACAGGGGTTGGACGAGCAGTACTTC
-	TRBV9	TRBD2	TRBJ2-3	CASSGTSGGARDTQYF	TGTGCCAGCAGCGGGACTAGCGGGGGGGCCAGGGATACGCAGTATTTT
-	TRBV5-1	-	TRBJ1-2	CASSLFVGGDYGYTF	TGCGCCAGCAGCCTTTTCGTCGGAGGGGACTATGGCTACACCTTC
-	TRBV7-6	TRBD2	TRBJ2-3	CASRHGLAGAGRPDTQYF	TGTGCCAGCAGACACGGACTAGCGGGGGCTGGTCGGCCAGATACGCAGTATTTT
few	TRBV24-1	-	TRBJ1-6	CATIRNPSPGHHNSPLHF	TGTGCCACCATAAGGAACCCGAGTCCGGGACACCATAATTCACCCCTCCACTTT
-	TRBV30	-	TRBJ1-6	CACHNSGLSNSPLHF	TGTGCCTGCCACAACTCAGGATTGAGCAATTCACCCCTCCACTTT
-	TRBV6-1	TRBD2	TRBJ2-7	CASSESWGGYEQYF	TGTGCCAGCAGTGAATCTTGGGGGGGATACGAGCAGTACTTC
-	TRBV21-1	-	TRBJ1-4	CASSKGPRQGGEKLFF	TGTGCCAGCAGCAAAGGCCCCCGACAGGGGGGAGAAAAACTGTTTTTT
-	TRBV5-1	TRBD1	TRBJ2-2	CASSLEGQGYTGELFF	TGCGCCAGCAGCTTGGAAGGACAGGGATACACCGGGGAGCTGTTTTTT
-	TRBV6-5	-	TRBJ2-3	CASISTGIRDTQYF	TGTGCCAGCATCAGTACAGGGATTCGGGATACGCAGTATTTT
few	TRBV27	-	TRBJ2-1	CASSLLVADQYNEQFF	TGTGCCAGCAGTTTATTGGTGGCAGATCAATACAATGAGCAGTTCTTC
-	TRBV18	-	TRBJ1-2	CASSPEGPGYGYTF	TGTGCCAGCTCACCGGAGGGGCCGGGCTATGGCTACACCTTC
-	TRBV7-2	TRBD1	TRBJ2-1	CASSLAQGGYNEQFF	TGTGCCAGCAGCTTAGCACAGGGGGGTTACAATGAGCAGTTCTTC
few	TRBV6-5	-	TRBJ1-2	CASSSAGYDYGYTF	TGTGCCAGCAGTTCGGCAGGGTATGACTATGGCTACACCTTC
-	TRBV28	TRBD1	TRBJ1-1	CASSSQGANLGSEAFF	TGTGCCAGCAGTTCACAGGGGGCGAACTTGGGGAGTGAAGCTTTCTTT
-	TRBV5-6	TRBD1	TRBJ2-7	CASSLKGQVAYEQYF	TGTGCCAGCAGCTTAAAAGGACAGGTTGCATACGAGCAGTACTTC
-	TRBV5-5	-	TRBJ1-5	CASSPYRPGNQPQHF	TGTGCCAGCAGCCCTTACCGACCGGGAAATCAGCCCCAGCATTTT
once	TRBV6-1	-	TRBJ1-1	CASSFGPGNTEAFF	TGTGCCAGCAGTTTCGGTCCCGGGAACACTGAAGCTTTCTTT